One and the same sample provided the 2 T cell receptor beta chains below, sequenced in a study of blood T cell repertoires in COVID-19. Libraries were prepared by immunoSEQ multiplex PCR; TCRdb keeps only in-frame clonotypes and omits some of them. Here the sample spans some 68,000 clones, 91% being singletons. Material for sequencing was peripheral blood. Receptors were obtained from a man between 40 and 49 years old with COVID-19, enrolled during active disease.

This rearrangement joins TRBV11-3 to TRBJ2-3, with D uncertain. The CDR3 is 13 amino acids. The germline V gene encodes CDR1 SGHNT and CDR2 YENEEA. Trimming shortened V by 5 bases and J by 4 bases, and 10 bases separated the two germline ends. CDR3 amino acids: CASSDRGADTQYF. As DNA, the CDR3 is TGTGCCAGCAGCGATAGAGGAGCAGATACGCAGTATTTT. The full variable domain, rest sourced from reference TRBV11-3 and TRBJ2-3, is EAGVVQSPRYKIIEKKQPVAFWCNPISGHNTLYWYLQNLGQGPELLIRYENEEAVDDSQLPKDRFSAERLKGVDSTLKIQPAELGDSAVYLCASSDRGADTQYFGPGTRLTVL.

V usage is TRBV6-5 and J usage is TRBJ1-6; D gene uncertain. CDR1 MNHEY and CDR2 SVGAGI come from the germline V gene. Trimming removed 0 bases from V and 6 bases from J, with 12 bases in between. The CDR3 spans 16 residues. As DNA, the CDR3 is TGTGCCAGCAGTTACTCAACGGGATCAAGTAATTCACCCCTCCACTTT. Translating it yields CASSYSTGSSNSPLHF.